The rows below give T cell receptor beta chains drawn from one sample of a study of cytomegalovirus exposure and HLA in healthy donors. The method was immunoSEQ multiplex PCR; TCRdb's version includes in-frame clones alone and lacks a portion of them. The data hold approximately 280,000 clones, with about nine tenths observed a single time. Sequenced sample: PBMCs. The source is a middle-aged man in good health and CMV-seropositive. Each CDR3 is given with its conserved first and last residue. Fields, in order: V gene, D gene, clone size, J gene, CDR3 protein, CDR3 DNA. D genes are given only for firm matches. Clone size appears in some rows only: once, few, many, or a class for an expanded clone.

v_call: TRBV28
d_call: TRBD1
clone_size: -
j_call: TRBJ2-4
cdr3_aa: CASSFRDRIVIAKNIQYF
cdr3_nt: TGTGCCAGCAGTTTTAGGGACAGGATCGTAATAGCCAAAAACATTCAGTACTTC

v_call: TRBV2
d_call: -
clone_size: once
j_call: TRBJ2-7
cdr3_aa: CASSEFNEQYF
cdr3_nt: TGTGCCAGCAGTGAATTCAACGAGCAGTACTTC

v_call: TRBV7-9
d_call: -
clone_size: -
j_call: TRBJ1-3
cdr3_aa: CACQPLSSGNTIYF
cdr3_nt: TGTGCCTGCCAACCTCTGAGCTCTGGAAACACCATATATTTT

v_call: TRBV14
d_call: TRBD2
clone_size: -
j_call: TRBJ2-1
cdr3_aa: CASSHYGRALVTYNEQFF
cdr3_nt: TGTGCCAGCAGCCATTACGGGAGGGCCCTCGTCACCTACAATGAGCAGTTCTTC

v_call: TRBV14
d_call: TRBD1
clone_size: -
j_call: TRBJ2-7
cdr3_aa: CASSQGTTGGSDEQYF
cdr3_nt: TGTGCCAGCAGCCAGGGAACGACAGGGGGCTCCGACGAGCAGTACTTC

v_call: TRBV4-2
d_call: -
clone_size: -
j_call: TRBJ2-4
cdr3_aa: CASSQGISELAKNIQYF
cdr3_nt: TGTGCCAGCAGCCAAGGGATTAGCGAACTAGCCAAAAACATTCAGTACTTC

v_call: TRBV21-1
d_call: -
clone_size: -
j_call: TRBJ2-2
cdr3_aa: CASIPFLRDRGNTGELFF
cdr3_nt: TGTGCCAGCATTCCATTTCTCCGGGACAGGGGAAACACCGGGGAGCTGTTTTTT

v_call: TRBV19
d_call: -
clone_size: -
j_call: TRBJ1-2
cdr3_aa: CASSGQFYGYTF
cdr3_nt: TGTGCCAGTAGCGGACAGTTCTATGGCTACACCTTC

v_call: TRBV5-6
d_call: TRBD1
clone_size: -
j_call: TRBJ1-2
cdr3_aa: CASSLRDGTGWVSNYGYTF
cdr3_nt: TGTGCCAGCAGCTTGCGTGATGGGACAGGGTGGGTCTCTAACTATGGCTACACCTTC

v_call: TRBV9
d_call: TRBD1
clone_size: once
j_call: TRBJ1-2
cdr3_aa: CASNLDRGYGYTF
cdr3_nt: TGTGCCAGCAACCTCGACAGGGGCTATGGCTACACCTTC

v_call: TRBV7-3
d_call: TRBD2
clone_size: -
j_call: TRBJ2-7
cdr3_aa: CASSRLAGGLYEQYF
cdr3_nt: TGTGCCAGCAGCCGTCTAGCGGGAGGGCTCTACGAGCAGTACTTC

v_call: TRBV6-5
d_call: -
clone_size: -
j_call: TRBJ2-7
cdr3_aa: CASSYKGSYEQYF
cdr3_nt: TGTGCCAGCAGTTACAAGGGGTCCTACGAGCAGTACTTC

v_call: TRBV6-1
d_call: -
clone_size: -
j_call: TRBJ2-7
cdr3_aa: CASAIRGREQYF
cdr3_nt: TGTGCCAGCGCCATCCGAGGTCGCGAGCAGTACTTC

v_call: TRBV15
d_call: -
clone_size: -
j_call: TRBJ1-2
cdr3_aa: CATSRDPRESRYGYTF
cdr3_nt: TGTGCCACCAGCAGAGATCCCCGGGAGTCCCGCTATGGCTACACCTTC

v_call: TRBV27
d_call: -
clone_size: -
j_call: TRBJ2-6
cdr3_aa: CASSLWRPSGANVLTF
cdr3_nt: TGTGCCAGCAGTTTATGGCGGCCCTCTGGGGCCAACGTCCTGACTTTC

v_call: TRBV6-6
d_call: TRBD2
clone_size: -
j_call: TRBJ2-5
cdr3_aa: CASSYWRGGVETQYF
cdr3_nt: TGTGCCAGCAGTTACTGGCGGGGGGGAGTGGAGACCCAGTACTTC

v_call: TRBV7-7
d_call: TRBD2
clone_size: few
j_call: TRBJ2-1
cdr3_aa: CASSRLAGTDEQFF
cdr3_nt: TGTGCTAGCAGCAGACTAGCGGGAACGGATGAGCAGTTCTTC

v_call: TRBV19
d_call: TRBD1
clone_size: -
j_call: TRBJ2-7
cdr3_aa: CASSRQGSSYEQYF
cdr3_nt: TGTGCCAGTAGTAGACAGGGAAGCTCCTACGAGCAGTACTTC

v_call: TRBV28
d_call: TRBD1
clone_size: -
j_call: TRBJ1-3
cdr3_aa: CASSLRTGTASGNTIYF
cdr3_nt: TGTGCCAGCAGTTTACGGACAGGGACCGCTTCTGGAAACACCATATATTTT

v_call: TRBV4-1
d_call: -
clone_size: few
j_call: TRBJ1-5
cdr3_aa: CASSQDTSAGKLNNQPQHF
cdr3_nt: TGCGCCAGCAGCCAAGATACATCGGCAGGGAAGCTAAACAATCAGCCCCAGCATTTT

v_call: TRBV4-1
d_call: TRBD1
clone_size: -
j_call: TRBJ1-2
cdr3_aa: CASSQSDRARLYGYTF
cdr3_nt: TGCGCCAGCAGCCAATCGGACAGGGCCAGACTCTATGGCTACACCTTC

v_call: TRBV19
d_call: -
clone_size: -
j_call: TRBJ1-3
cdr3_aa: CASGLKGSGNTIYF
cdr3_nt: TGTGCCAGTGGACTGAAAGGTTCTGGAAACACCATATATTTT

v_call: TRBV29-1
d_call: -
clone_size: -
j_call: TRBJ1-2
cdr3_aa: CSVEDWQAYGYTF
cdr3_nt: TGCAGCGTTGAAGATTGGCAGGCGTATGGCTACACCTTC

v_call: TRBV6-1
d_call: TRBD2
clone_size: -
j_call: TRBJ2-1
cdr3_aa: CASRLTSGNFNEQFF
cdr3_nt: TGTGCCAGCAGATTGACTAGCGGGAACTTTAATGAGCAGTTCTTC

v_call: TRBV27
d_call: TRBD1
clone_size: -
j_call: TRBJ2-1
cdr3_aa: CASRPRGTGLYNEQFF
cdr3_nt: TGTGCCAGCAGACCACGCGGGACAGGGCTCTACAATGAGCAGTTCTTC

v_call: TRBV4-3
d_call: TRBD1
clone_size: -
j_call: TRBJ1-1
cdr3_aa: CASSQEDLGTGYSEAFF
cdr3_nt: TGCGCCAGCAGCCAAGAAGACCTCGGGACAGGGTACTCTGAAGCTTTCTTT

v_call: TRBV6-6
d_call: -
clone_size: -
j_call: TRBJ1-5
cdr3_aa: CASSYDISNQPQHF
cdr3_nt: TGTGCCAGCAGTTACGACATTAGCAATCAGCCCCAGCATTTT

v_call: TRBV30
d_call: TRBD1
clone_size: -
j_call: TRBJ1-1
cdr3_aa: CAWSVDDRGTEAFF
cdr3_nt: TGTGCCTGGAGTGTTGACGACAGGGGCACTGAAGCTTTCTTT

v_call: TRBV5-1
d_call: -
clone_size: -
j_call: TRBJ2-7
cdr3_aa: CASSSFGRRSVTGVRHEQYF
cdr3_nt: TGCGCCAGCAGCTCTTTTGGACGACGCTCTGTAACGGGAGTACGTCACGAGCAGTACTTC

v_call: TRBV7-9
d_call: -
clone_size: -
j_call: TRBJ1-1
cdr3_aa: CSSSLLDEDTEAFF
cdr3_nt: TGTTCCAGCAGCTTACTAGACGAGGACACTGAAGCTTTCTTT

v_call: TRBV7-9
d_call: -
clone_size: -
j_call: TRBJ2-7
cdr3_aa: CASSLPRGEQYF
cdr3_nt: TGTGCCAGCAGCCTCCCGCGGGGTGAGCAGTACTTC

v_call: TRBV28
d_call: -
clone_size: -
j_call: TRBJ1-1
cdr3_aa: CASRRGHYNTEAFF
cdr3_nt: TGTGCCAGCAGACGGGGACACTACAACACTGAAGCTTTCTTT

v_call: TRBV25-1
d_call: -
clone_size: -
j_call: TRBJ2-1
cdr3_aa: CASTSHNEQFF
cdr3_nt: TGTGCCAGCACCTCTCACAATGAGCAGTTCTTC

v_call: TRBV11-3
d_call: -
clone_size: -
j_call: TRBJ2-5
cdr3_aa: CASSQGQASQETQYF
cdr3_nt: TGTGCCAGCAGCCAGGGACAAGCCAGCCAAGAGACCCAGTACTTC

v_call: TRBV10-1
d_call: TRBD2
clone_size: -
j_call: TRBJ2-2
cdr3_aa: CASRLAENTGELFF
cdr3_nt: TGCGCCAGCAGACTAGCGGAGAACACCGGGGAGCTGTTTTTT

v_call: TRBV28
d_call: -
clone_size: -
j_call: TRBJ1-1
cdr3_aa: CASSPGYPNTEAFF
cdr3_nt: TGTGCCAGCAGCCCAGGGTACCCGAACACTGAAGCTTTCTTT

v_call: TRBV29-1
d_call: -
clone_size: -
j_call: TRBJ2-7
cdr3_aa: CSVGGRAAYEQYF
cdr3_nt: TGCAGCGTTGGAGGCAGGGCCGCCTACGAGCAGTACTTC

v_call: TRBV2
d_call: -
clone_size: -
j_call: TRBJ1-1
cdr3_aa: CASSESRVRAFF
cdr3_nt: TGTGCCAGCAGTGAAAGCCGGGTACGAGCTTTCTTT

v_call: TRBV5-1
d_call: TRBD2
clone_size: -
j_call: TRBJ2-2
cdr3_aa: CASSLGREAGELFF
cdr3_nt: TGCGCCAGCAGCTTGGGGCGGGAGGCCGGGGAGCTGTTTTTT

v_call: TRBV6-5
d_call: -
clone_size: -
j_call: TRBJ2-3
cdr3_aa: CASSYRGPDTDTQYF
cdr3_nt: TGTGCCAGCAGTTACAGGGGTCCGGACACAGATACGCAGTATTTT

v_call: TRBV4-2
d_call: -
clone_size: -
j_call: TRBJ1-4
cdr3_aa: CASSQDTGATNEKLFF
cdr3_nt: TGTGCCAGCAGCCAAGATACGGGAGCAACTAATGAAAAACTGTTTTTT

v_call: TRBV4-1
d_call: TRBD2
clone_size: -
j_call: TRBJ2-5
cdr3_aa: CASSQGLREVKGETQYF
cdr3_nt: TGCGCCAGCAGCCAGGGTCTCCGGGAGGTTAAAGGAGAGACCCAGTACTTC

v_call: TRBV28
d_call: TRBD1
clone_size: -
j_call: TRBJ1-5
cdr3_aa: CASSSAGQGYQPQHF
cdr3_nt: TGTGCCAGCAGTTCTGCCGGACAGGGGTATCAGCCCCAGCATTTT

v_call: TRBV29-1
d_call: -
clone_size: -
j_call: TRBJ2-7
cdr3_aa: CSVQFPSRGPYEQYF
cdr3_nt: TGCAGCGTTCAGTTCCCCAGCAGGGGCCCCTACGAGCAGTACTTC

v_call: TRBV7-2
d_call: TRBD1
clone_size: -
j_call: TRBJ2-2
cdr3_aa: CASSNRGPITGELFF
cdr3_nt: TGTGCCAGCAGCAACAGGGGGCCTATCACCGGGGAGCTGTTTTTT

v_call: TRBV6-5
d_call: -
clone_size: -
j_call: TRBJ2-5
cdr3_aa: CASSYSGRAKETQYF
cdr3_nt: TGTGCCAGCAGTTACTCTGGCAGGGCCAAGGAGACCCAGTACTTC

v_call: TRBV6-6
d_call: TRBD2
clone_size: once
j_call: TRBJ2-5
cdr3_aa: CASNQRGGQETQYF
cdr3_nt: TGTGCCAGCAACCAGCGGGGGGGCCAAGAGACCCAGTACTTC

v_call: TRBV11-2
d_call: -
clone_size: once
j_call: TRBJ2-7
cdr3_aa: CASSFGDIGYEQYF
cdr3_nt: TGTGCCAGCAGCTTTGGGGACATTGGCTACGAGCAGTACTTC

v_call: TRBV19
d_call: -
clone_size: -
j_call: TRBJ2-3
cdr3_aa: CASTRKKERNTDTQYF
cdr3_nt: TGTGCCAGTACCAGAAAAAAGGAGAGAAACACAGATACGCAGTATTTT

v_call: TRBV5-1
d_call: -
clone_size: -
j_call: TRBJ2-3
cdr3_aa: CASSLMGGITDTQYF
cdr3_nt: TGCGCCAGCAGCTTGATGGGAGGAATCACAGATACGCAGTATTTT

v_call: TRBV5-1
d_call: TRBD1
clone_size: -
j_call: TRBJ1-2
cdr3_aa: CASSPKGQGATYGYTF
cdr3_nt: TGCGCCAGCAGCCCTAAGGGACAGGGGGCGACCTATGGCTACACCTTC

v_call: TRBV9
d_call: -
clone_size: -
j_call: TRBJ2-2
cdr3_aa: CASSSQRTPTGELFF
cdr3_nt: TGTGCCAGCAGCTCGCAGCGGACCCCCACCGGGGAGCTGTTTTTT

v_call: TRBV5-1
d_call: TRBD2
clone_size: -
j_call: TRBJ2-7
cdr3_aa: CASSNGTSGTYEQYF
cdr3_nt: TGCGCCAGCAGCAACGGGACTAGCGGGACGTACGAGCAGTACTTC

v_call: TRBV18
d_call: TRBD1
clone_size: -
j_call: TRBJ1-5
cdr3_aa: CASSPEQGPNQPQHF
cdr3_nt: TGTGCCAGCTCACCAGAACAGGGGCCAAATCAGCCCCAGCATTTT